One sample yielded the 17 T cell receptor beta chains listed below, sequenced in a study of OX40 agonist ivuxolimab in advanced cancers. Only in-frame clones appear in the TCRdb table, and some are missing; sequencing was by immunoSEQ multiplex PCR. The sample has some 70,000 clones; roughly nine tenths are singletons. Here the sequenced sample was CD4+ or CD8+ T cells sorted from blood, taken in a trial of the OX40 agonist ivuxolimab. The source of these receptors is an adult with an advanced solid tumor such as melanoma, head and neck, liver or kidney cancer.

The chain carries TRBV28 and TRBJ1-1, with 8 bases matching TRBD1. In germline, CDR1 is MDHEN, CDR2 SYDVKM. Germline trimming cut 10 bases from V and 5 bases from J; bases unmatched to any gene: 18. CDR3 length: 16 amino acids. The CDR3 sequence is CATSLNSGGVGTEAFF. DNA for the CDR3: TGTGCCACCTCGCTGAACTCAGGGGGCGTAGGAACTGAAGCTTTCTTT.

This rearrangement joins TRBV2 to TRBJ2-7; tentative D call: TRBD1 (6 bases). With 5 bases removed from V and 0 bases from J, the gap between germline ends came to 11 bases. Germline CDR1 and CDR2: SNHLY and FYNNEI. The CDR3 covers 14 residues. This chain's CDR3 is CASSKQGDSYEQYF. CDR3 in DNA: TGTGCCAGCAGTAAACAGGGAGACTCCTACGAGCAGTACTTC. The full variable domain, rest sourced from reference TRBV2 and TRBJ2-7, is EPEVTQTPSHQVTQMGQEVILRCVPISNHLYFYWYRQILGQKVEFLVSFYNNEISEKSEIFDDQFSVERPDGSNFTLKIRSTKLEDSAMYFCASSKQGDSYEQYFGPGTRLTVT.

The rearrangement uses TRBV11-2 and TRBJ2-5; D is unclear. V gave up 4 bases and J gave up 6 bases, with 6 bases separating them. Germline V gene data show CDR1 as SGHAT and CDR2 as FQNNGV. The CDR3 has 11 residues. As DNA, the CDR3 is TGTGCCAGCAGCTCCGAACAGACCCAGTACTTC. Protein product: CASSSEQTQYF.

The V and J genes are TRBV29-1 and TRBJ2-2; weak D call: TRBD2 (5 bases). CDR1 is SQVTM, CDR2 ANQGSEA, per germline. Trimming cost V 7 bases and J 5 bases, with 17 bases left between them. The CDR3 consists of 14 residues. CDR3 DNA: TGCAGCGCGGGGATAGGGAGCAGGACCGGGGAGCTGTTTTTT. It codes for CSAGIGSRTGELFF.

V is TRBV2 and J is TRBJ1-6, with 10 bases matching TRBD1. CDR1 and CDR2 from the germline V gene are SNHLY and FYNNEI. The trim removed 6 bases at V and 6 bases at J, leaving 5 bases unmatched. The CDR3 length is 15 residues. As DNA, the CDR3 is TGTGCCAGCAGATACCGGGACAGGGGTAATTCACCCCTCCACTTT. It specifies CASRYRDRGNSPLHF.

The rearrangement joins TRBV19 to TRBJ1-5, with D possibly being TRBD1 (5 bases). Trimming took off 7 bases at V and 7 bases at J, with 17 bases between the two ends. The CDR3 contains 14 residues. The germline V gene has CDR1 LNHDA and CDR2 SQIVND (reference sequence). The CDR3 is CASTQEGLGQPQHF. In DNA form, the CDR3 reads TGTGCCAGTACCCAAGAGGGGCTTGGACAGCCCCAGCATTTT.

The chain employs TRBV28 and TRBJ2-7; 7 bases are a match to TRBD1. Germline CDR1 is MDHEN and CDR2 is SYDVKM. This CDR3 spans 15 amino acids. Trimming at V came to 2 bases and at J to 5 bases, leaving 9 bases not matched to a gene. CDR3 in amino acids: CASSLEGQTTDEQYF. In DNA, the CDR3 is TGTGCCAGCAGTTTAGAGGGACAGACGACAGACGAGCAGTACTTC.

The rearrangement links TRBV11-3 to TRBJ2-2; D is perhaps TRBD1 (5 bases). V was trimmed by 5 bases and J by 1 base, leaving 11 bases between them. The CDR3 is 15 residues long. Germline V gives CDR1 SGHNT, CDR2 YENEEA. The CDR3 protein is CASSIFDRNTGELFF. CDR3 bases: TGTGCCAGCAGCATATTTGACAGGAACACCGGGGAGCTGTTTTTT.

The V gene is TRBV5-1, the J gene TRBJ2-3; maybe TRBD2 (6 bases). The germline V and J ends were trimmed by 4 bases and 1 base, with 16 bases remaining between them. CDR1 is SGHRS, CDR2 YFSETQ, per germline. This CDR3 spans 16 amino acids. In nucleotides, the CDR3 is TGCGCCAGCAGCGACAGTTGGCAGCGGGGCACAGATACGCAGTATTTT. Its translation: CASSDSWQRGTDTQYF.

This sequence joins TRBV15 and TRBJ2-5; no clear D. With the DNA end fitting TRBJ2-7 better, the J assignment may be wrong. Germline CDR1 and CDR2: LNHNV and YYDKDF (reference sequence). This CDR3 comprises 13 residues. CDR3 DNA: TGTGCCACCAGCAGAGTAGCTTTTAACGAGCAGTACTTC. The encoded protein is CATSRVAFNEQYF.

The chain carries TRBV10-3 and TRBJ1-5, with D possibly TRBD1 on 5 matching bases. Germline V gene lookup returns CDR1 ENHRY and CDR2 SYGVKD. With 4 bases removed from V and 5 bases from J, the gap between germline ends came to 15 bases. This CDR3 has 15 residues. DNA of the CDR3: TGTGCCATCAGTGGCCGAAGGGACGACGATCAGCCCCAGCATTTT. Protein product: CAISGRRDDDQPQHF.

This rearrangement joins TRBV25-1 to TRBJ2-1; D unresolved. CDR1 and CDR2 from the germline V gene are MGHDK and SYGVNS. V was pared by 5 bases and J by 3 bases, with 8 bases between. The length of the CDR3 is 13 residues. Here the CDR3 DNA reads TGTGCCAGCAGTCCAGTGTTCTACAATGAGCAGTTCTTC. Translating it yields CASSPVFYNEQFF.

The CDR3 sequence is CASSPASAAKLFF. The CDR3 DNA reads TGTGCCAGCAGTCCCGCCTCGGCTGCAAAACTGTTTTTT. This chain connects TRBV28 to TRBJ1-4, with no clear D. The CDR3 is 13 residues long. The V end lost 5 bases, the J end lost 10 bases, and 14 bases lay between the germline ends. The germline V gene has CDR1 MDHEN and CDR2 SYDVKM.

This chain uses TRBV7-2 with TRBJ1-3, with D maybe TRBD1 (5 bases). The CDR3 sequence is 16 residues long. V was cut by 1 base and J by 9 bases, with 19 bases left in between. Germline CDR1 reads SGHTA; CDR2 reads FQGNSA. DNA of the CDR3: TGTGCCAGCAGCTTAGGATTAGGCGCAGGGCAGGGCACCATATATTTT. It is translated as CASSLGLGAGQGTIYF.

J is TRBJ2-1 and V is TRBV4-1, with 8 positions matching TRBD2. Germline V gives CDR1 MGHRA, CDR2 YSYEKL. The ends lost 1 base at V and 6 bases at J; junction bases unmatched: 11. The CDR3 is 17 residues long. The CDR3 sequence is CASSQGRGASLSNEQFF. As DNA, the CDR3 is TGCGCCAGCAGCCAAGGGCGGGGGGCATCTCTTTCCAATGAGCAGTTCTTC.

This rearrangement joins TRBV28 to TRBJ2-7; no clear D gene. The CDR3 runs to 13 residues. V dropped 4 bases and J dropped 3 bases, with 10 bases sitting between them. Germline CDR1 and CDR2: MDHEN and SYDVKM. CDR3 residues: CASSSPTSYEQYF. In DNA form, the CDR3 reads TGTGCCAGCAGTTCCCCGACGAGCTACGAGCAGTACTTC.

The genes are TRBV5-4 and TRBJ2-3, with D perhaps matching TRBD2 (5 bases). The germline CDR1 and CDR2 sequences are SGHNT and YYREEE (reference sequence). Trimming took 4 bases from V and 4 from J, leaving 13 bases between them. CDR3 length: 14 residues. The CDR3 spells CASSRAAVADTQYF. The CDR3 bases are TGTGCCAGCAGCCGAGCGGCGGTTGCAGATACGCAGTATTTT.